This T cell receptor (beta chain) was identified during a study of T cell changes during pregnancy in multiple sclerosis. Per the germline V gene, CDR1 is SQVTM and CDR2 is ANQGSEA. The V gene lost 5 bases and the J gene lost 5 bases, with 7 bases spanning the gap. CDR3 size: 11 residues. Here immunoSEQ multiplex PCR was the method, and the copy in TCRdb shows in-frame clones only, minus some. The data show some 66,000 clones, with 75% to 95% seen just once and about 5.8% held by the top ten. The TCR sequence derives from a female donor with multiple sclerosis, enrolled in a pregnancy study. The sequences come from CD8+ T cells from peripheral blood mononuclear cells, collected before pregnancy. The chain uses TRBV29-1 and TRBJ2-1; D gene unclear. As DNA, the CDR3 is TGCAGCGTTTACGAGCACAATGAGCAGTTCTTC. Amino acids: CSVYEHNEQFF.